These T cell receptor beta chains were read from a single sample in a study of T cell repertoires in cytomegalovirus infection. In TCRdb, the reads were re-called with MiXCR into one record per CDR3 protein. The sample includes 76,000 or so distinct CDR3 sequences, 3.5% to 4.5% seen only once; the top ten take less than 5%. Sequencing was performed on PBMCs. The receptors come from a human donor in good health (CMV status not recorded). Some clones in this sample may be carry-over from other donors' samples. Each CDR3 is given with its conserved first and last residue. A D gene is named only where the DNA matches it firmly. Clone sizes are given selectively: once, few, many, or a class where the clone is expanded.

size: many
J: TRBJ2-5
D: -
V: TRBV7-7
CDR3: CASSPHLGNSRETQYF
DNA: TGTGCTAGCAGCCCACATTTAGGAAACAGTCGAGAGACCCAGTACTTC

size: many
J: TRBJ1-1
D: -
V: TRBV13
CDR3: CASSSRVGGTEAFF
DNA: TGTGCCAGCAGCTCCCGGGTCGGGGGGACTGAAGCTTTCTTT

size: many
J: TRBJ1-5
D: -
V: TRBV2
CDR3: CASIPNRSGLYPQHF
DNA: TGTGCCAGCATCCCCAACAGGTCCGGGTTGTATCCCCAGCATTTT

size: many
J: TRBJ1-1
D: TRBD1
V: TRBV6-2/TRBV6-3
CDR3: CASSYLGGVGFEAFF
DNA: TGTGCCAGCAGTTACTTAGGGGGCGTCGGCTTTGAAGCTTTCTTT

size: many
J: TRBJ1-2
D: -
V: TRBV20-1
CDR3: CSARDQGPYGYTF
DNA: TGCAGTGCTAGAGATCAGGGTCCCTATGGCTACACCTTC

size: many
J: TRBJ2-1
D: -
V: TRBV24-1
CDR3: CATSDLSSSYNEQFF
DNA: TGTGCCACCAGTGATCTATCGAGCTCCTACAATGAGCAGTTCTTC

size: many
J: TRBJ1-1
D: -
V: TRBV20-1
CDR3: CSALKLELVNTEAFF
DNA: TGCAGTGCCTTGAAGCTGGAGTTGGTGAACACTGAAGCTTTCTTT

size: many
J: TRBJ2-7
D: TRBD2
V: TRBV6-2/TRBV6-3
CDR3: CASSLLGTSSYEQYF
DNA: TGTGCCAGCAGTCTCCTCGGGACTAGCTCCTACGAGCAGTACTTC

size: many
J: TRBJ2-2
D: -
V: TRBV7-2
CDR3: CASSLVMGNTGELFF
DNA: TGTGCCAGCAGCTTAGTTATGGGTAACACCGGGGAGCTGTTTTTT

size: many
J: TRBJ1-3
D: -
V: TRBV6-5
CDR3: CASSYRASGNTIYF
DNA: TGTGCCAGCAGTTACCGGGCCTCTGGAAACACCATATATTTT

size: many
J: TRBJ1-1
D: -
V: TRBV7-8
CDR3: CASGNLGRHLGLMNTEAFF
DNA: TGTGCCAGCGGAAACCTGGGTCGGCACTTGGGTCTCATGAACACTGAAGCTTTCTTT

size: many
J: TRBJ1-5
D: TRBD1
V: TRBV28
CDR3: CASSRGGADQPQHF
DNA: TGTGCCAGCAGCCGAGGGGGCGCAGATCAGCCCCAGCATTTT

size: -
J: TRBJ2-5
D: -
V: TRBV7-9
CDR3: CASSLQGREFQETQYF
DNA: TGTGCCAGCAGCTTGCAGGGCAGGGAATTCCAAGAGACCCAGTACTTC

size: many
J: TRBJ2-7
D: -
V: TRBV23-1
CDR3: CASSQWQGCYEQYF
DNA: TGCGCCAGCAGTCAATGGCAGGGATGCTACGAGCAGTACTTC

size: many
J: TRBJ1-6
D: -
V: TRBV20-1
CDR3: CSASNREGVSPLHF
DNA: TGCAGTGCTAGTAACAGGGAAGGGGTATCACCCCTCCACTTT

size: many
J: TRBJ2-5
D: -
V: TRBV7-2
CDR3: CASSLGRGTEQETQYF
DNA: TGTGCCAGCAGCTTAGGACGAGGGACCGAACAAGAGACCCAGTACTTC

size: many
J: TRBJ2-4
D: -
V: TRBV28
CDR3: CASSTLDGKLAKNIQYF
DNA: TGTGCCAGCAGTACATTGGACGGCAAACTAGCCAAAAACATTCAGTACTTC

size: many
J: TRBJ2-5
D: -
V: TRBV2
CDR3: CASSEDGSAGQETQYF
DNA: TGTGCCAGCAGTGAAGATGGGTCGGCAGGGCAAGAGACCCAGTACTTC

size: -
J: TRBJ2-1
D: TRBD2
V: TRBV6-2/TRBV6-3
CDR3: CASSSTSGGPNEQFF
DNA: TGTGCCAGCAGCTCGACTAGCGGGGGGCCAAATGAGCAGTTCTTC

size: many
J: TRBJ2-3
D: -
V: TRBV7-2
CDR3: CASSFQQLIGNTQYF
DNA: TGTGCCAGCAGCTTCCAACAATTAATCGGGAATACGCAGTATTTT

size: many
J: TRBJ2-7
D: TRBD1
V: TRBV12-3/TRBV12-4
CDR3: CASSSRDRAYEQYF
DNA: TGTGCCAGCAGTTCCCGGGACAGGGCCTACGAGCAGTACTTC

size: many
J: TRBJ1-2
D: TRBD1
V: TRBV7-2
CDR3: CASSLGDRGPYYGYTF
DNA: TGTGCCAGCAGCTTAGGGGACAGGGGGCCCTACTATGGCTACACCTTC

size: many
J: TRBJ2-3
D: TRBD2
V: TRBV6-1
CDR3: CASSGGTSGGAADTQYF
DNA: TGTGCCAGCAGTGGCGGGACTAGCGGGGGGGCCGCAGATACGCAGTATTTT

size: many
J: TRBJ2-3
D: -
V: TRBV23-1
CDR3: CASSQPRARGRADTQYF
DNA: TGCGCCAGCAGTCAACCACGGGCCCGGGGTCGAGCAGATACGCAGTATTTT